Below, one T cell receptor beta chain is given with its context. Antigen specificity is unknown. This sample was taken from a study of CD8 T cells in ankylosing spondylitis. Broader study findings: One TCR beta motif, made up of seven to nine highly homologous variants, appeared characteristic of ankylosing spondylitis blood. Disease-linked clones were CD8+ and relatively rare in peripheral blood.

The CDR3 is 19 residues long. Trimming cost V 1 base and J 6 bases; bases outside gene matches: 19. The germline gives CDR1 SNHLY, CDR2 FYNNEI. TCRdb analysed the 5' RACE reads with MiXCR anew, one entry per CDR3 protein. There are 200,000 to 250,000 distinct CDR3 sequences in the sample; 15% to 20% occur only once, and roughly 42% lies in the top ten. The clonotype comes from a male donor with ankylosing spondylitis. This sequence joins TRBV2 and TRBJ2-3, with 7 bases fitting TRBD1. The sequenced sample consisted of blood, either unsorted or a sorted T cell fraction (not recorded which). The CDR3, as DNA: TGTGCCAGCAGTGAAGGTGGGACAGTTCGGATTAGGCGGATGGATACGCAGTATTTT. It translates to CASSEGGTVRIRRMDTQYF.